Described below is a single T cell receptor beta chain sequence and its context. Its antigen is undetermined. Clones were sequenced by immunoSEQ multiplex PCR, and TCRdb holds only the in-frame ones, with some missing. This repertoire shows about 110,000 clones, roughly nine tenths found once; its top ten account for roughly 3%. The sample belongs to a study of T cell responses to AZD1222 COVID-19 vaccine. V lost 4 bases, J lost 1 base, and 8 bases stayed unmatched. The CDR3 consists of 16 residues. Germline CDR1 ENHRY, CDR2 SYGVKD. Study outcomes and limitations: Variant regions that are unmutated are reportedly the target of nearly half of spike-specific TCRs. White British ancestry dominated among donors, who included more females, and clonal diversity was possibly underestimated. Researchers report vaccine-associated CD4 TCRs spanning spike, with dominance at 160-218 and 743-854.

The receptor was isolated from an adult in good health. The sequencing used peripheral blood, collected on day 0 of AZD1222 vaccination. This chain links TRBV10-3 with TRBJ2-5; TRBD1 matches 8 bases. CDR3 bases: TGTGCCATCAGTGGCACAGGGGGGCCGTTCCAAGAGACCCAGTACTTC. It yields the protein CAISGTGGPFQETQYF.